One sample yielded the 22 T cell receptor beta chains listed below, sequenced in a study of human T cells and chemical hapten exposure. As for time point: pre-sensitization, week 0. Noted treatment: therapeutic diphenylcyclopropenone sensitization with weekly scalp DPC. In TCRdb, the RACE reads were re-called with MiXCR into one record per CDR3 protein. The repertoire holds about 80,000 distinct CDR3 sequences, with around 15% as singletons. The sample here was whole blood, taken in connection with sensitization to the hapten diphenylcyclopropenone (DPC). Receptor source: a woman in her forties or fifties with alopecia areata. Some clones in this sample may be carry-over from other donors' samples.

This clonotype was detected a few times. This chain links TRBV6-1 with TRBJ2-1, with 10 bases identical to TRBD2. Per the germline V gene, CDR1 is MNHNS and CDR2 is SASEGT. V shed 8 bases and J 0 bases; nucleotides not matched to a gene: 7. This CDR3 has 16 amino acids. The CDR3 DNA sequence: TGTGCCAGCTCACTAGCGGGACAACTCTCCTACAATGAGCAGTTCTTC. It is translated as CASSLAGQLSYNEQFF.

The chain employs TRBV19 and TRBJ1-4; TRBD1 might be the D (5 bases). This CDR3 is built from 15 residues. Per germline, CDR1 LNHDA and CDR2 SQIVND (reference sequence). Trimming pared 3 bases from V and 7 bases from J, leaving 15 bases between. The CDR3 DNA reads TGTGCCAGTAGTATCTCTTGGCAGGGCGGTGAAAAACTGTTTTTT. This encodes CASSISWQGGEKLFF.

The chain employs TRBV6-5 and TRBJ2-3, with 8 bases lining up with TRBD1. V was pared by 7 bases and J by 3 bases, with 3 bases of the junction left unmatched. Germline loops: CDR1 MNHEY, CDR2 SVGAGI. CDR3 length: 13 amino acids. Here the CDR3 DNA reads TGTGCCAGCAAACGACAGGGGACAGATACGCAGTATTTT. Amino acid sequence: CASKRQGTDTQYF.

V usage is TRBV12-3 or TRBV12-4 and J usage is TRBJ2-5; D is unclear. V lost 6 bases and J lost 9, with 26 bases in between. This CDR3 has 16 residues. The CDR3 region is CASSSSGDGRLQAQYF. Here the CDR3 DNA reads TGTGCCAGCAGCTCATCAGGAGATGGCAGGCTTCAGGCCCAGTACTTC.

The chain has TRBV7-2 and TRBJ1-6; 8 bases fit TRBD1. Germline V gene sequence: CDR1 SGHTA, CDR2 FQGNSA. This CDR3 has 15 residues. V shed 2 bases, J shed 7 bases, and the junction held 4 bases outside the gene matches. CDR3 sequence: CASSLRTGTNSPLHF. CDR3 in DNA: TGTGCCAGCAGCTTACGGACAGGGACCAATTCACCCCTCCACTTT.

This clonotype was found many times. The chain couples TRBV18 to TRBJ1-4; tentatively, D is TRBD1 (5 bases). Trimming left V 6 bases short and J 4 bases short, with 15 bases between. This CDR3 has 15 amino acids. Germline-derived CDR1 and CDR2 are KGHSH and LQKENI. CDR3 sequence: CASSPTQGVNEKLFF. Written as DNA, the CDR3 is TGTGCCAGCTCCCCCACCCAAGGGGTTAATGAAAAACTGTTTTTT.

This clonotype was seen a few times. V is TRBV19 and J is TRBJ1-1; TRBD1 agrees at 10 bases. The ends lost 7 bases at V and 3 bases at J; junction bases unmatched: 5. The CDR3 is 14 amino acids. Germline V CDR1 and CDR2: LNHDA, SQIVND (reference sequence). As DNA, the CDR3 is TGTGCCAGTATACGGACAGGGGGGGACACTGAAGCTTTCTTT. Amino acid sequence: CASIRTGGDTEAFF. Drawing the rest from reference TRBV19 and TRBJ1-1, the complete variable domain is DGGITQSPKYLFRKEGQNVTLSCEQNLNHDAMYWYRQDPGQGLRLIYYSQIVNDFQKGDIAEGYSVSREKKESFPLTVTSAQKNPTAFYLCASIRTGGDTEAFFGQGTRLTVV.

The rearrangement joins TRBV12-3 or TRBV12-4 to TRBJ1-5; TRBD1 matches at 9 bases. The CDR3 length is 16 residues. J was trimmed by 5 bases and V by 4 bases; bases with no gene match: 9. The CDR3 protein is CASSSSGTGPHQPQHF. CDR3 DNA sequence: TGTGCCAGCAGTTCATCCGGGACAGGGCCTCATCAGCCCCAGCATTTT.

V and J are TRBV11-2 and TRBJ2-7, with D possibly being TRBD1 or TRBD2 (5 bases each). This CDR3 spans 12 amino acids. Germline CDR1 is SGHAT and CDR2 is FQNNGV. The V end was cut by 5 bases, the J end by 6 bases, with 11 bases between. CDR3 protein: CASSQRGPEQYF. CDR3 bases: TGTGCCAGCAGCCAGAGGGGTCCCGAGCAGTACTTC. Together with reference TRBV11-2 and TRBJ2-7, the CDR3 gives the full variable domain: EAGVAQSPRYKIIEKRQSVAFWCNPISGHATLYWYQQILGQGPKLLIQFQNNGVVDDSQLPKDRFSAERLKGVDSTLKIQPAKLEDSAVYLCASSQRGPEQYFGPGTRLTVT.

This clonotype turned up a few times. This chain links TRBV28 with TRBJ2-7; D gene unclear. The V end was cut by 6 bases, the J end by 3 bases, with 18 bases between. In germline, CDR1 is MDHEN, CDR2 SYDVKM. The CDR3 has 15 residues. CDR3: CASSQKVPGYYEQYF. As DNA, the CDR3 is TGTGCCAGCAGCCAAAAAGTACCTGGATACTACGAGCAGTACTTC.

This clonotype appeared a few times. The CDR3 region has the DNA TGTGCCAGCAGCTTAGCTGAGGGGGCGAATCAGCCCCAGCATTTT. Protein product: CASSLAEGANQPQHF. V gene TRBV7-8 combines with J gene TRBJ1-5, with 7 bases matching TRBD1. V dropped 0 bases and J dropped 4; count of bases not matched to a gene: 3. This CDR3 has 15 amino acids. Germline V gene data show CDR1 as SGHVS and CDR2 as FQNEAQ.

The chain joins TRBV18 to TRBJ1-1, with unresolved D. V was shortened by 3 bases and J by 4 bases, with 3 bases between the two germline ends. CDR3 length: 11 residues. CDR1 and CDR2 (germline): KGHSH, LQKENI. CDR3 sequence (DNA): TGTGCCAGCTCACCCCTCACTGAAGCTTTCTTT. Translating gives CASSPLTEAFF.

The CDR3 here is CASYPPDIKTPGELFF. The CDR3 nucleotides read TGTGCCAGCTACCCTCCGGACATAAAAACCCCCGGGGAGCTGTTTTTT. J is TRBJ2-2 and V is TRBV6-1, with a possible D match to TRBD1 (5 bases). Trimming left V 8 bases short and J 6 bases short, with 22 bases between. Germline assignment: CDR1 MNHNS and CDR2 SASEGT. This CDR3 is 16 amino acids long.

V and J are TRBV11-2 and TRBJ2-1, with TRBD2 matching 8 bases. This CDR3 has 15 amino acids. J lost 6 bases, V lost 2 bases, and 6 bases had no gene match. Germline values: CDR1 SGHAT, CDR2 FQNNGV. The CDR3 sequence: CASSLLAGVFNEQFF. CDR3 DNA: TGTGCCAGCAGCTTACTAGCGGGTGTTTTCAATGAGCAGTTCTTC.

A few counts support this clonotype. The V gene is TRBV7-2, the J gene TRBJ2-1; TRBD2 agrees at 7 bases. After removal of 5 bases from V and 0 bases from J, the junction contained 19 bases not matched to a gene. The V gene's germline CDR1 is SGHTA and CDR2 FQGNSA. The CDR3 length is 20 residues. CDR3 residues: CASSLRLSRLAASSYNEQFF. DNA for the CDR3: TGTGCCAGCAGCCTCCGCCTATCCAGACTAGCCGCCAGCTCCTACAATGAGCAGTTCTTC.

The table lists this clonotype with a few counts. The CDR3 here is CSARRGQRDTQYF. DNA of the CDR3: TGCAGTGCTAGGAGGGGGCAGAGAGATACGCAGTATTTT. This chain links TRBV20-1 with TRBJ2-3; TRBD1 aligns across 7 bases. This CDR3 has 13 residues. Germline assignment: CDR1 DFQATT and CDR2 SNEGSKA (reference sequence). V shed 3 bases and J 5 bases; nucleotides not matched to a gene: 5.

This clonotype has only a few counts. The chain is built from TRBV7-2 and TRBJ2-5; D uncertain. The CDR3 spans 14 residues. Germline V gene lookup returns CDR1 SGHTA and CDR2 FQGNSA. Trimming stripped 5 bases from V and 7 bases from J, with 17 bases between. The CDR3 nucleotides are TGTGCCAGCAGCCCAACGGCTTCGCTCGGGACCCAGTACTTC. It encodes CASSPTASLGTQYF.

Turning to this clonotype: Mismatch with germline at one junction end may stem from a read error. The chain recombines TRBV9 with TRBJ2-1; D is undetermined. The CDR3 contains 10 residues. Looked up from germline, CDR1 is SGDLS and CDR2 is YYNGEE. The chain's CDR3 is CASSTPATRF. CDR3 sequence (DNA): TGTGCCAGCAGCACACCGGCCACCCGCTTC.

The chain has TRBV20-1 and TRBJ2-7, with D perhaps TRBD1 (6 bases). Trimming removed 3 bases from V and 0 bases from J, with 12 bases in between. This CDR3 spans 14 amino acids. The V gene's germline CDR1 is DFQATT and CDR2 SNEGSKA (reference sequence). The CDR3 loop is CSARTGFSSYEQYF. DNA of the CDR3: TGCAGTGCTAGGACAGGTTTTAGCTCCTACGAGCAGTACTTC.

This clonotype has just a few counts. The genes are TRBV15 and TRBJ1-5; 8 bases fit TRBD1. Germline CDR1 and CDR2: LNHNV and YYDKDF (reference sequence). The CDR3 runs 15 residues. V dropped 0 bases and J dropped 5; count of bases not matched to a gene: 3. CDR3 sequence reads: CATSRDARGHQPQHF. The CDR3 DNA sequence: TGTGCCACCAGCAGAGATGCCAGGGGGCATCAGCCCCAGCATTTT.

The chain recombines TRBV29-1 with TRBJ2-7; 9 bases are a match to TRBD1. This CDR3 comprises 14 residues. Unmatched junction bases numbered 13, after V lost 8 bases and J lost 5 bases. Germline loops: CDR1 SQVTM, CDR2 ANQGSEA. CDR3 sequence (DNA): TGCAGCTACAGCACAGGGGGCTTGAGGGACGAGCAGTACTTC. It encodes CSYSTGGLRDEQYF.

The V and J genes are TRBV20-1 and TRBJ2-1; 10 nucleotides match TRBD2. The CDR3 totals 15 residues. The V and J ends lost 3 bases and 7 bases, in that order; junction bases with no gene match: 9. From germline, CDR1 is DFQATT and CDR2 SNEGSKA (reference sequence). CDR3 residues: CSASVEAGGRNEQFF. The CDR3 nucleotides read TGCAGTGCTAGTGTGGAAGCGGGAGGGCGGAATGAGCAGTTCTTC.